This T cell receptor (beta chain) is drawn from a study of cytotoxic CD8 clonotypes in ibrutinib-treated CLL. About the research overall: In all, approximately ten patients were relapsed/refractory, approximately 14 were treatment-naive and roughly 18 were IGHV unmutated. Study outcomes and limitations: Exceeding age-matched healthy donors, baseline clonality also tracked the counts of circulating CD8+ T cells. On treatment, the uncommon public clonotypes contracted or remained stable.

A remark on this clone: Its specificity is unknown.

V was shortened by 10 bases and J by 0 bases, with 15 bases between the two germline ends. This CDR3 spans 14 amino acids. CDR1 and CDR2 (germline): SGHTA, FQGNSA. Only in-frame clones appear in the TCRdb table, and some are missing; sequencing was by immunoSEQ multiplex PCR. Among approximately 190,000 clones listed, 70% were seen once. The sample in question was PBMCs, obtained after 12 months of ibrutinib treatment. The chain links TRBV7-2 to TRBJ1-1; possibly TRBD1 for D (6 bases). The TCR sequence derives from a human donor with chronic lymphocytic leukemia. This chain's CDR3 is CATITGTMNTEAFF. Written as DNA, the CDR3 is TGTGCCACCATAACCGGGACAATGAACACTGAAGCTTTCTTT. The full variable domain, rest sourced from reference TRBV7-2 and TRBJ1-1, is GAGVSQSPSNKVTEKGKDVELRCDPISGHTALYWYRQSLGQGLEFLIYFQGNSAPDKSGLPSDRFSAERTGGSVSTLTIQRTQQEDSAVYLCATITGTMNTEAFFGQGTRLTVV.